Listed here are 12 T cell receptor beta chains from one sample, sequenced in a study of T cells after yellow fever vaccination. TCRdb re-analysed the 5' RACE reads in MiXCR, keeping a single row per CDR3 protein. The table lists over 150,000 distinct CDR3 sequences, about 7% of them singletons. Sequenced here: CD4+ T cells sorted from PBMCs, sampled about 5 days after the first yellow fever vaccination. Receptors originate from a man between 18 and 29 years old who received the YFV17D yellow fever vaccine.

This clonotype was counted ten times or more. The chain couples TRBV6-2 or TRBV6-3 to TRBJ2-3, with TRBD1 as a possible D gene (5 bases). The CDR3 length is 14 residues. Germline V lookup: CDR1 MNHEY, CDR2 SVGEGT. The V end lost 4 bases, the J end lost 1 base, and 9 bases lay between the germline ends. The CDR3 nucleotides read TGTGCCAGCAGTTGGTTCAGGGGCACAGATACGCAGTATTTT. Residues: CASSWFRGTDTQYF.

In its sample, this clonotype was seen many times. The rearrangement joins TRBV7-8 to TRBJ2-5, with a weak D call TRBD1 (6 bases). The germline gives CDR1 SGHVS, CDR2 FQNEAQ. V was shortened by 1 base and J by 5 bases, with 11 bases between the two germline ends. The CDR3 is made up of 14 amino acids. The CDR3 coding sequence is TGTGCCAGCAGCTTAGTAGCACAGGGTGAGACCCAGTACTTC. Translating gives CASSLVAQGETQYF.

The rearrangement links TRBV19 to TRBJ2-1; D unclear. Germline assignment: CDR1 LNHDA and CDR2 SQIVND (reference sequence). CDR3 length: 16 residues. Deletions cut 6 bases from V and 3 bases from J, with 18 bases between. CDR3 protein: CASSDKARPDYNEQFF. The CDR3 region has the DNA TGTGCCAGTAGCGATAAGGCTCGCCCGGACTACAATGAGCAGTTCTTC.

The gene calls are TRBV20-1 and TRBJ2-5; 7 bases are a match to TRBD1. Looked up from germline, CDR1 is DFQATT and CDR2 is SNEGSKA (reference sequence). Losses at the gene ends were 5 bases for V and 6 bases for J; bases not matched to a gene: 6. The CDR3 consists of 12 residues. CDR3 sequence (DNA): TGCAGTGCTTCGACAGGGCCCCAGACCCAGTACTTC. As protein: CSASTGPQTQYF.

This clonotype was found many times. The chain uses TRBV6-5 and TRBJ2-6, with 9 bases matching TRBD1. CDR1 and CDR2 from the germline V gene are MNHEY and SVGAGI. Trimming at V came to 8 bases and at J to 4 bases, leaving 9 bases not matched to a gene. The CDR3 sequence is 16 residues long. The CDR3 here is CASSRDRAPGANVLTF. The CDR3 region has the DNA TGTGCCAGCTCCCGGGACAGGGCGCCCGGGGCCAACGTCCTGACTTTC.

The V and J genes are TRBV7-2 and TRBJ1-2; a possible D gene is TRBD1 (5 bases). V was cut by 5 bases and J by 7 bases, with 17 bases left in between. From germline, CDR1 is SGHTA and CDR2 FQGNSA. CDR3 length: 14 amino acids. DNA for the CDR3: TGTGCCAGCAGCACCCCTCGATGGGACGGTGGCTACACCTTC. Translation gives CASSTPRWDGGYTF.

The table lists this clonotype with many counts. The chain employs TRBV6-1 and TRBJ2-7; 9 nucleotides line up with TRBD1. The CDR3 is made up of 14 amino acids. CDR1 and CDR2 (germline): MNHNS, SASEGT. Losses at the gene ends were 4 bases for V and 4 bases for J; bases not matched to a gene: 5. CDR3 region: CASSVLDRGYEQYF. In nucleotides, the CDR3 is TGTGCCAGCAGTGTTTTGGACAGGGGTTACGAGCAGTACTTC.

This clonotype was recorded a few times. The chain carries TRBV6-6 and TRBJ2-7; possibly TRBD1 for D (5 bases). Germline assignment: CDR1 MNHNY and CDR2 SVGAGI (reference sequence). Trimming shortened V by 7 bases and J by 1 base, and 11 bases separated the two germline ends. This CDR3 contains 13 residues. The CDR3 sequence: CASTSAGSYEQYF. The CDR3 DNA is TGTGCCAGCACGTCGGCAGGGTCCTACGAGCAGTACTTC.

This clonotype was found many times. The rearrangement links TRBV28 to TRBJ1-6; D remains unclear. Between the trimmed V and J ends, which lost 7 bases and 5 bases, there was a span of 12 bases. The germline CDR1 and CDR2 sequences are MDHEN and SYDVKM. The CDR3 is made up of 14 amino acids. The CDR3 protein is CASTTTPNNSPLHF. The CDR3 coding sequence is TGTGCCAGCACCACAACTCCCAATAATTCACCCCTCCACTTT.

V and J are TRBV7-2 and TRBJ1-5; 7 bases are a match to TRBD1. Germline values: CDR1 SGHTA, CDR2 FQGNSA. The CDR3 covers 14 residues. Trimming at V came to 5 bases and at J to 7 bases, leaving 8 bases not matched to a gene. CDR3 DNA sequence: TGTGCCAGCAGCCTTCCAGGGGGAGAACAGCCCCAGCATTTT. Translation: CASSLPGGEQPQHF.

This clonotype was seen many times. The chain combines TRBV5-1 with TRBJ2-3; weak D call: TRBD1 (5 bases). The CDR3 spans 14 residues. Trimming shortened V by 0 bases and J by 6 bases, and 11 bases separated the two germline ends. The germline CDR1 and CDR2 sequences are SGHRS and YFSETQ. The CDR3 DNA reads TGCGCCAGCAGCTTGGGACAGATGTCGGATACGCAGTATTTT. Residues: CASSLGQMSDTQYF.

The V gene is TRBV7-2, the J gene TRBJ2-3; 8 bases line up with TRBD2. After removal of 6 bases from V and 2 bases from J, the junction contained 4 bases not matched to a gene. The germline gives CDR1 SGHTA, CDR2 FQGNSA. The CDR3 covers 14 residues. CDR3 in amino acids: CASRKGLVTDTQYF. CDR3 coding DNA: TGTGCCAGCAGGAAGGGACTAGTCACAGATACGCAGTATTTT.